The 8 T cell receptor beta chains below all came from one sample that was sequenced in a study of beta chain features in type 1 diabetes. Overall study findings and caveats: Researchers report that Type 1 diabetes patients had moderately but significantly shorter TCRB CDR3s across all four CD4+ subsets.

Of the isolated RNA, all was reverse transcribed, and so the sequenced material was expressed TCRB transcripts. Assay: immunoSEQ multiplex PCR; the TCRdb copy retains only in-frame clones and omits some. The profile shows some 370,000 clones, around 10% of them singletons. No antigens are known for them. The specimen sequenced was central memory CD4+ T cells from blood. All receptors come from a man aged 25 to 40 with type 1 diabetes.

V is TRBV28 and J is TRBJ1-2, with a tentative D call TRBD1 (5 bases). The V gene lost 5 bases and the J gene lost 8 bases, with 18 bases spanning the gap. Germline CDR1 MDHEN, CDR2 SYDVKM. The CDR3 contains 14 residues. The CDR3 nucleotides are TGTGCCAGCAGTCTAAACCTCAGGGTAGAAGGCTACACCTTC. Its translation is CASSLNLRVEGYTF.

The chain links TRBV7-9 to TRBJ2-3; maybe TRBD2 (5 bases). Per the germline V gene, CDR1 is SEHNR and CDR2 is FQNEAQ (reference sequence). The CDR3 is 16 residues long. The germline V and J ends were trimmed by 3 bases and 3 bases, with 16 bases remaining between them. CDR3 DNA: TGTGCCAGCAGCTTCTACTCTCTGAGCGGAACAGATACGCAGTATTTT. Protein product: CASSFYSLSGTDTQYF.

This clone was picked up a small number of times. The rearrangement uses TRBV6-1 and TRBJ1-5; tentatively, D is TRBD1 (5 bases). Germline CDR1 reads MNHNS; CDR2 reads SASEGT. With 3 bases removed from V and 8 bases from J, the gap between germline ends came to 14 bases. There are 14 residues in the CDR3. CDR3 protein: CASSEQGAEEPQHF. As DNA, the CDR3 is TGTGCCAGCAGTGAGCAAGGGGCGGAGGAGCCCCAGCATTTT.

The chain links TRBV13 to TRBJ2-3, with 8 positions matching TRBD1. Germline V gene data show CDR1 as PRHDT and CDR2 as FYEKMQ (reference sequence). Losses at the gene ends were 6 bases for V and 4 bases for J; bases not matched to a gene: 12. The CDR3 has 16 residues. CDR3 in amino acids: CASRGRRGPPPDTQYF. In DNA form, the CDR3 reads TGTGCCAGCAGAGGGCGCAGGGGGCCCCCCCCAGATACGCAGTATTTT.

This clone was observed a few times. The chain links TRBV6-5 to TRBJ1-2, with D hard to call. The CDR3 sequence is 13 residues long. From germline, CDR1 is MNHEY and CDR2 SVGAGI. CDR3 residues: CASGTNTNYGYTF. CDR3 DNA sequence: TGTGCTTCGGGAACAAATACTAACTATGGCTACACCTTC.

This chain uses TRBV4-3 with TRBJ2-1; D gene ambiguous. The CDR3 extends over 16 amino acids. V was cut by 6 bases and J by 0 bases, with 15 bases left in between. Looked up from germline, CDR1 is LGHNA and CDR2 is YSLEER. The CDR3 DNA reads TGCGCCAGCAGTATTAGTTCAGGTATCTCCTACAATGAGCAGTTCTTC. It codes for CASSISSGISYNEQFF.

The chain employs TRBV25-1 and TRBJ2-6, with D possibly matching TRBD1 (5 bases). V was cut by 5 bases and J by 4 bases, with 9 bases left in between. Germline assignment: CDR1 MGHDK and CDR2 SYGVNS. The CDR3 contains 14 residues. The CDR3 bases are TGTGCCAGCAGTCAGGGTACCGGGGCCAACGTCCTGACTTTC. This sequence encodes CASSQGTGANVLTF.

This clone has more than one count but fewer than ten. This chain's CDR3 is CASSASTSGRTGELFF. The DNA of the CDR3 is TGTGCCAGCAGCGCGTCGACTAGCGGGCGGACCGGGGAGCTGTTTTTT. The chain uses TRBV4-2 and TRBJ2-2; 10 nucleotides line up with TRBD2. The CDR3 is 16 amino acids. The trim removed 5 bases at V and 5 bases at J, leaving 8 bases unmatched. Looked up from germline, CDR1 is LGHNA and CDR2 is YNFKEQ.